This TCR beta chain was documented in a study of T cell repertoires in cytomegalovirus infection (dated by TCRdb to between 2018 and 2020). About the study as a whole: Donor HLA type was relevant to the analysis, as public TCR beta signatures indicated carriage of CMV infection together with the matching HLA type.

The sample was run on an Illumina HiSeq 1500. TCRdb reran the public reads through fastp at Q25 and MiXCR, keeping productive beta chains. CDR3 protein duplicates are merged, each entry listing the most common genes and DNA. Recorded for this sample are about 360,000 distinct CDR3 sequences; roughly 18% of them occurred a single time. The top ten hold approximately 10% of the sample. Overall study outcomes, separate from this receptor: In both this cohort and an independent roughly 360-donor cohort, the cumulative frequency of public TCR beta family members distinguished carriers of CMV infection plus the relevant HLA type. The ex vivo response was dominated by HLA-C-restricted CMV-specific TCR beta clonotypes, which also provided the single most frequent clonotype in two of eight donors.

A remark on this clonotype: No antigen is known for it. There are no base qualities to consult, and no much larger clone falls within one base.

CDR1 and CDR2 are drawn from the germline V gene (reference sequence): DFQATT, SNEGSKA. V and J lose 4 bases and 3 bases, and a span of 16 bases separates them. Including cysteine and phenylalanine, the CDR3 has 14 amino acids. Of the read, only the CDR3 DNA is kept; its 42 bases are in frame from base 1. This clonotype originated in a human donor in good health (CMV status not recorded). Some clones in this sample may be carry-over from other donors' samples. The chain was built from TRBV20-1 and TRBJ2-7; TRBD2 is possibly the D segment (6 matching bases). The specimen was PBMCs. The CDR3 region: CSANSDPGGYEQYF. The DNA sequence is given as TGCAGTGCTAATTCGGACCCCGGGGGCTACGAGCAGTACTTC.